Shown below are 27 T cell receptor beta chains from a single sample sequenced in a study of metastatic and nonmetastatic thyroid tumors. The entire patient cohort was treatment-naive prior to thyroid surgery. TCRdb ran MiXCR on the PCR reads. Among about 45,000 clones listed, about 4% were seen once. Sequencing was done on a sample of blood. These receptors came from a female donor with papillary thyroid cancer or a benign thyroid nodule (not recorded which). Some clones in this sample may be carry-over from other donors' samples.

This clone was detected ten times or more. CDR3 protein: CASSLALGTGYEQYF. The CDR3 DNA sequence: TGTGCCAGCAGCTTGGCCCTCGGGACAGGGTACGAGCAGTACTTC. The chain recombines TRBV5-6 with TRBJ2-7; 9 bases are shared with TRBD1. Trimming at V came to 0 bases and at J to 4 bases, leaving 5 bases not matched to a gene. Germline V lookup: CDR1 SGHDT, CDR2 YYEEEE. The CDR3 loop spans 15 amino acids.

This clone was picked up a small number of times. The V call is TRBV5-4, the J call TRBJ2-7; 9 nucleotides agree with TRBD2. CDR1 and CDR2 from the germline V gene are SGHNT and YYREEE (reference sequence). The CDR3 has 14 residues. V dropped 4 bases and J dropped 6; count of bases not matched to a gene: 8. The CDR3 DNA is TGTGCCAGCAGCCCCGGGACTAGCAGCGGCGAGCAGTACTTC. The encoded protein is CASSPGTSSGEQYF.

This chain connects TRBV6-5 to TRBJ2-1, with 9 bases aligning to TRBD2. After removal of 0 bases from V and 4 bases from J, the junction contained 7 bases not matched to a gene. From germline, CDR1 is MNHEY and CDR2 SVGAGI. CDR3 length: 17 amino acids. CDR3 DNA sequence: TGTGCCAGCAGTTACTCGGGCCTAGCGGGAAGTTACAATGAGCAGTTCTTC. Its translation is CASSYSGLAGSYNEQFF.

At least ten counts were recorded for this clone. The rearrangement links TRBV6-1 to TRBJ2-3; D remains unclear. From germline, CDR1 is MNHNS and CDR2 SASEGT. Trimming pared 6 bases from V and 1 base from J, leaving 14 bases between. The CDR3 totals 15 residues. The CDR3 nucleotides are TGTGCCAGCAGGGACCGCTCCCTCGGCACAGATACGCAGTATTTT. It yields the protein CASRDRSLGTDTQYF.

In this sample, this clone turned up a few times. The chain carries TRBV6-1 and TRBJ2-7, with unresolved D. The CDR3 contains 12 residues. Germline CDR1 is MNHNS and CDR2 is SASEGT. The ends were cut back, 10 bases at V and 0 bases at J, with 10 bases in the middle. The CDR3 region has the DNA TGTGCCATCTTGCAAAGCTCCTACGAGCAGTACTTC. This encodes CAILQSSYEQYF.

This clone was counted many times. The chain recombines TRBV5-6 with TRBJ1-2; no firm D call. V was clipped by 0 bases and J by 0 bases, with 9 bases between them. CDR1 and CDR2 (germline): SGHDT, YYEEEE. The CDR3 spans 15 residues. This chain's CDR3 is CASSLEVSTNYGYTF. For the CDR3, the DNA is TGTGCCAGCAGCTTGGAGGTCAGCACTAACTATGGCTACACCTTC.

This chain uses TRBV6-1 with TRBJ2-3; weak D call: TRBD1 (6 bases). CDR3 size: 15 residues. Germline CDR1 reads MNHNS; CDR2 reads SASEGT. Trimming stripped 6 bases from V and 1 base from J, with 14 bases between. The CDR3 nucleotides read TGTGCCAGCAGCTCCGGGACATTAGGCACAGATACGCAGTATTTT. Protein sequence: CASSSGTLGTDTQYF.

This clone was counted at least ten times. A much larger clone is a single base away; this may be a read error. The rearrangement links TRBV7-3 to TRBJ2-1; 8 positions agree with TRBD2. The CDR3 has 17 amino acids. Germline V gives CDR1 SGHTA, CDR2 FQGTGA. The CDR3 DNA reads TGTGCCAGCAGCCGGTGGGGGGCGGGAGGACCCTACAATGAGCAGCTCTTC. It yields the protein CASSRWGAGGPYNEQLF.

In its sample, this clone was seen a few times. This sequence joins TRBV6-5 and TRBJ1-5; tentative D call: TRBD1 (6 bases). Trimming took off 1 base at V and 3 bases at J, with 10 bases between the two ends. This CDR3 is built from 15 residues. The V gene's germline CDR1 is MNHEY and CDR2 SVGAGI. The CDR3 reads CASSYLGANNQPQHF. CDR3 coding DNA: TGTGCCAGCAGTTACTTGGGGGCTAACAATCAGCCCCAGCATTTT.

This clone came up many times. The chain employs TRBV29-1 and TRBJ2-1; TRBD1 matches 9 bases. CDR3 length: 14 residues. The germline V gene has CDR1 SQVTM and CDR2 ANQGSEA. With V trimmed by 6 bases and J by 8 bases, 11 bases remained unmatched. The CDR3 loop reads CSVDAGTGSYEQFF. The DNA for the CDR3 is TGCAGCGTGGACGCCGGGACAGGGTCTTATGAGCAGTTCTTC.

This clone was recorded at least ten times. The rearrangement links TRBV9 to TRBJ2-7; D uncertain. The CDR3 covers 13 residues. CDR1 SGDLS and CDR2 YYNGEE come from the germline V gene. Trimming removed 3 bases at V and 4 bases at J, with 11 bases between. The CDR3 region is CASSAGPWYEQYF. In DNA form, the CDR3 reads TGTGCCAGCAGCGCCGGGCCGTGGTACGAGCAGTACTTC.

The chain combines TRBV11-2 with TRBJ2-7; 7 bases match TRBD1. This CDR3 has 14 residues. J gave up 0 bases and V 4 bases, and 3 bases lay outside the gene matches. CDR1 is SGHAT, CDR2 FQNNGV, per germline. The chain's CDR3 is CASSWDRSSYEQYF. In DNA form, the CDR3 reads TGTGCCAGCAGCTGGGACAGAAGCTCCTACGAGCAGTACTTC.

This clone was seen a few times. A clone one base away is much larger, so this may be a read error. Other DNA sequences in the sample encode the same CDR3. CDR3 region: CASTPGEGPFNEQFF. The CDR3 DNA is TGTGCCAGCACCCCGGGGGAGGGCCCTTTTAATGAGCAGTTCTTC. The V call is TRBV12-3 or TRBV12-4, the J call TRBJ2-1; TRBD2 matches 7 bases. The CDR3 is made up of 15 amino acids. J lost 7 bases, V lost 7 bases, and 13 bases had no gene match.

This clone was detected only a few times. V gene TRBV6-1 combines with J gene TRBJ1-2; D perhaps matches TRBD1 (5 bases). Trimming removed 6 bases at V and 4 bases at J, with 15 bases between. The CDR3 extends over 14 amino acids. Germline V lookup: CDR1 MNHNS, CDR2 SASEGT. CDR3 nucleotide sequence: TGTGCCAGCAGCCCTGCGGGGGAGACCTATGGCTACACCTTC. Protein sequence: CASSPAGETYGYTF.

This clone was observed many times. The rearrangement uses TRBV5-8 and TRBJ2-1, with unresolved D. The germline CDR1 and CDR2 sequences are SGHTS and YDEGEE. This CDR3 is 13 amino acids long. V was shortened by 0 bases and J by 3 bases, with 4 bases between the two germline ends. Here the CDR3 DNA reads TGTGCCAGCAGCTTGGTAGGCTACAATGAGCAGTTCTTC. Translated: CASSLVGYNEQFF.

This clone was counted at least ten times. The chain links TRBV2 to TRBJ2-1; D is tentatively TRBD1 or TRBD2 (5 bases each). V lost 2 bases and J 0 bases, leaving 8 bases between the germline ends. The germline CDR1 and CDR2 sequences are SNHLY and FYNNEI. CDR3 length: 15 residues. The CDR3 is CASSESGLSYNEQFF. DNA for the CDR3: TGTGCCAGCAGTGAATCGGGGCTCTCCTACAATGAGCAGTTCTTC.

This clone was seen at least ten times. The chain recombines TRBV11-1 with TRBJ2-7; D remains ambiguous. V lost 5 bases to trimming and J lost 0 bases, with 11 bases between them. Germline V gives CDR1 SGHAT, CDR2 FQDESV (reference sequence). This CDR3 is built from 14 residues. The DNA for the CDR3 is TGTGCCAGCAGCGCGAGAGTAGGCTCCTACGAGCAGTACTTC. Protein product: CASSARVGSYEQYF.

V and J are TRBV10-3 and TRBJ2-7, with 8 bases identical to TRBD2. V dropped 2 bases and J dropped 7; count of bases not matched to a gene: 13. The CDR3 is 16 amino acids. In germline, CDR1 is ENHRY, CDR2 SYGVKD. This CDR3 is CAISEHGSGNPLEQYF. The CDR3 coding sequence is TGTGCCATCAGTGAGCACGGTAGCGGGAACCCGTTAGAGCAGTACTTC.

This clone has at least ten counts. This chain uses TRBV19 with TRBJ1-5; TRBD1 might be the D (6 bases). Between the trimmed V and J ends, which lost 7 bases and 0 bases, there was a span of 22 bases. CDR1 LNHDA and CDR2 SQIVND come from the germline V gene (reference sequence). The CDR3 has 18 residues. CDR3 DNA sequence: TGTGCCAGTACCATCGCCGTGGGGGGGACAAATAGCAATCAGCCCCAGCATTTT. It translates to CASTIAVGGTNSNQPQHF.

This clone appeared many times. J is TRBJ2-3 and V is TRBV12-3 or TRBV12-4; no reliable D call. V lost 3 bases and J 6 bases, leaving 7 bases between the germline ends. This CDR3 contains 12 residues. The CDR3 is CASSFGADTQYF. The CDR3 nucleotides are TGTGCCAGCAGTTTTGGAGCTGATACGCAGTATTTT.

In its sample, this clone was seen many times. The same CDR3 arises from other DNA sequences in this sample as well. This chain links TRBV19 with TRBJ2-5; D assignment may be TRBD1 or TRBD2 (6 bases each). The CDR3 sequence is 16 residues long. The germline V gene has CDR1 LNHDA and CDR2 SQIVND (reference sequence). The V end lost 5 bases, the J end lost 1 base, and 17 bases lay between the germline ends. The CDR3 spells CASSPKGGETQETQYF. In DNA, the CDR3 is TGTGCCAGTAGTCCAAAGGGGGGCGAAACCCAAGAGACCCAGTACTTC.

V is TRBV6-5 and J is TRBJ2-1, with 11 bases matching TRBD2. The CDR3 has 15 amino acids. J was trimmed by 4 bases and V by 4 bases; bases with no gene match: 3. CDR1 is MNHEY, CDR2 SVGAGI, per germline. In DNA form, the CDR3 reads TGTGCCAGCAGTTTAACTAGCGGGAGATACAATGAGCAGTTCTTC. This encodes CASSLTSGRYNEQFF.

Remarks on this clone: Within the sample, other DNA sequences also encode this same CDR3. The chain has TRBV4-1 and TRBJ2-1; 8 nucleotides line up with TRBD2. CDR1 MGHRA and CDR2 YSYEKL come from the germline V gene. The ends lost 7 bases at V and 0 bases at J; junction bases unmatched: 11. This CDR3 is 17 amino acids long. The CDR3 is CASKDVGGRSSYNEQFF. The CDR3 DNA reads TGCGCCAGCAAGGACGTAGGCGGGAGGAGCTCCTACAATGAGCAGTTCTTC.

Worth noting for this clone: At one end, the junction sequence differs from germline, possibly due to a read error. The chain carries TRBV6-1 and TRBJ2-7; no reliable D call. CDR1 is MNHNS and CDR2 is SASEGT in the germline V gene. The CDR3 sequence is 13 residues long. The DNA for the CDR3 is TGTGCCATCAGTGATCCCGGGCCTGGAGAGCAGTACTTC. It specifies CAISDPGPGEQYF.

The chain recombines TRBV6-4 with TRBJ2-7, with a weak D call TRBD2 (6 bases). The V and J ends lost 4 bases and 5 bases respectively, with 15 bases between them. This CDR3 region has 14 residues. The germline V gene encodes CDR1 MRHNA and CDR2 SNTAGT. The CDR3 reads CASSGVGGRDEQYF. CDR3 in DNA: TGTGCCAGCAGTGGAGTGGGGGGTAGGGACGAGCAGTACTTC.

This clone was found many times. The chain couples TRBV24-1 to TRBJ2-2; 8 bases fit TRBD1. With 1 base clipped from V and 0 bases from J, the junction kept 3 bases outside the gene matches. CDR1 is KGHDR, CDR2 SFDVKD, per germline. The CDR3 consists of 17 residues. CDR3 sequence reads: CATSDFNRGANTGELFF. In DNA, the CDR3 is TGTGCCACCAGTGATTTTAACAGGGGGGCGAACACCGGGGAGCTGTTTTTT.

This clone has ten or more counts. The chain has TRBV18 and TRBJ2-7; 10 nucleotides match TRBD1. Germline-derived CDR1 and CDR2 are KGHSH and LQKENI. Trimming took 0 bases from V and 4 from J; bases not matched to a gene: 3. The CDR3 consists of 15 residues. The CDR3 loop is CASSPPSDRGYEQYF. The CDR3 coding sequence is TGTGCCAGCTCACCACCGTCGGACAGGGGGTACGAGCAGTACTTC.